This is a list of T cell receptor beta chains from one sample in a study of Ad26.COV2.S vaccination and SARS-CoV-2 variants. The data were produced by immunoSEQ multiplex PCR, yet TCRdb's version contains in-frame clones alone and is incomplete. The table records over 350,000 clones, approximately 91% of them present only once. The sequences come from peripheral blood, collected in a trial of Ad26.COV2.S vaccine versus placebo. The receptors here all came from a person between 18 and 65 years old who received the Ad26.COV2.S COVID-19 vaccine or a placebo. CDR3s include the opening cysteine and the closing phenylalanine or tryptophan. D genes are given only for firm matches. Where a row states a size, it is once, few, many or the class of an expanded clone; other rows omit it.

V gene	D gene	clone size	J gene	CDR3 protein	CDR3 DNA
TRBV5-1	TRBD1	NA	TRBJ2-2	CASSLGDRGNTGELFF	TGCGCCAGCAGCTTGGGCGACAGGGGGAACACCGGGGAGCTGTTTTTT
TRBV19	NA	NA	TRBJ1-1	CASIRRGGQLGLVNTEAFF	TGTGCCAGTATCCGCCGGGGCGGACAGTTGGGATTGGTGAACACTGAAGCTTTCTTT
TRBV3-1/TRBV3-2	NA	NA	TRBJ1-6	CASSQGARKADPPLHF	TGTGCCAGCAGCCAAGGAGCGAGGAAAGCGGATCCACCCCTCCACTTT
TRBV6-5	TRBD1	NA	TRBJ1-6	CASSYTTGDSPLHF	TGTGCCAGCAGTTACACTACAGGGGATTCACCCCTCCACTTT
TRBV5-1	TRBD1	NA	TRBJ2-7	CASSLGDREYEQYF	TGCGCCAGCAGCCTTGGCGACAGGGAATACGAGCAGTACTTC
TRBV7-2	TRBD2	NA	TRBJ2-7	CASSLGVAGLYEQYF	TGTGCCAGCAGCTTAGGGGTAGCGGGGCTCTACGAGCAGTACTTC
TRBV6-5	TRBD2	NA	TRBJ2-5	CASSPGLDLETQYF	TGTGCCAGCAGCCCCGGACTAGATCTAGAGACCCAGTACTTC
TRBV7-4	NA	NA	TRBJ1-4	CASSLDPRPKLGEGEKLFF	TGTGCCAGCAGTTTAGATCCGCGTCCCAAGTTGGGTGAGGGCGAAAAACTGTTTTTT
TRBV7-9	TRBD2	NA	TRBJ2-1	CASSPVGGALFEQFF	TGTGCCAGCAGCCCCGTCGGGGGGGCCCTCTTTGAGCAGTTCTTC
TRBV3-1/TRBV3-2	TRBD2	NA	TRBJ2-2	CASSRTSSGELFF	TGTGCCAGCAGTCGGACTAGCTCCGGGGAGCTGTTTTTT
TRBV7-9	NA	few	TRBJ1-6	CASTLNEHGNSPLHF	TGTGCCAGCACCCTAAATGAACACGGAAATTCACCCCTCCACTTT
TRBV7-8	TRBD1	once	TRBJ2-5	CASSFQTGEETQYF	TGTGCCAGCAGCTTTCAGACAGGGGAAGAGACCCAGTACTTC
TRBV6-1	NA	NA	TRBJ1-2	CASSEQRANYGYTF	TGTGCCAGCAGTGAACAGAGAGCTAACTATGGCTACACCTTC
TRBV7-2	NA	NA	TRBJ1-1	CASSLGAYGMNTEAFF	TGTGCCAGCAGCTTAGGGGCTTATGGAATGAACACTGAAGCTTTCTTT
TRBV4-1	TRBD2	few	TRBJ2-3	CASSQLPGGGSGDTQYF	TGCGCCAGCAGCCAACTCCCTGGCGGGGGGAGCGGGGATACGCAGTATTTT
TRBV7-2	NA	NA	TRBJ1-3	CASSLLFSVLGGSGNTIYF	TGTGCCAGCAGCTTACTCTTCTCGGTTTTAGGGGGCTCTGGAAACACCATATATTTT
TRBV15	TRBD2	NA	TRBJ2-3	CATSRDSGLAGTTDTQYF	TGTGCCACCAGCAGAGATTCCGGACTAGCGGGGACCACAGATACGCAGTATTTT
TRBV5-1	NA	NA	TRBJ2-1	CASSLVLGAGEQFF	TGCGCCAGCAGCTTGGTCTTGGGGGCAGGGGAGCAGTTCTTC
TRBV27	NA	NA	TRBJ1-5	CASSPSRHQPQHF	TGTGCCAGCAGCCCATCCCGACACCAGCCCCAGCATTTT
TRBV7-8	NA	once	TRBJ1-4	CASSLVSGVGEKLFF	TGTGCCAGCAGCTTAGTGTCCGGTGTAGGTGAAAAACTGTTTTTT
TRBV7-9	NA	NA	TRBJ1-1	CASGPAGRVTEAFF	TGTGCCAGCGGGCCGGCGGGGCGAGTCACTGAAGCTTTCTTT
TRBV19	TRBD2	NA	TRBJ2-1	CASSVRDYIYNEQFF	TGTGCCAGTAGTGTCCGGGACTATATCTACAATGAGCAGTTCTTC
TRBV29-1	NA	NA	TRBJ1-2	CSVGGGEEGYTF	TGCAGCGTTGGGGGAGGGGAAGAGGGCTACACCTTC